The 13 T cell receptor beta chains reported below all come from one sample, sequenced in a study of shared T cell receptors in the human thymus (dated by TCRdb to about 2021). The library was obtained by the immunoSEQ multiplex PCR assay. TCRdb stores this immuneACCESS table with in-frame sequences only. Part of the clones is absent; in the studies checked, under half of the shortfall reflects unresolved V genes, and no reason is known for the rest. This sample comprises hundreds of thousands of clones, more than 75% of them detected only once. The ten largest clones represent around 0.0099% of the sample. Separately, the same data were catalogued under a study of human thymus T cells.

Sample: thymocytes. Receptors were obtained from a boy in the first two years of life with a congenital heart defect. Donor details come from another sample of the same person, matched by shared clones.

V and J are TRBV25-1 and TRBJ1-2; no reliable D call. Germline CDR1 reads MGHDK; CDR2 reads SYGVNS. The CDR3 contains 13 residues. Trimming left V 6 bases short and J 4 bases short, with 12 bases between. CDR3 amino acids: CASRGSETYGYTF. CDR3 bases: TGTGCCAGCAGAGGTAGCGAAACCTATGGCTACACCTTC.

The rearrangement links TRBV6-1 to TRBJ2-7; 11 bases are shared with TRBD2. This CDR3 comprises 14 residues. Trimming at V came to 6 bases and at J to 6 bases, leaving 7 bases not matched to a gene. The V gene's germline CDR1 is MNHNS and CDR2 SASEGT. This chain's CDR3 is CASRHSGRGSEQYF. The CDR3 DNA is TGTGCCAGCAGACATAGCGGGAGGGGGTCCGAGCAGTACTTC.

The chain recombines TRBV28 with TRBJ2-3, with TRBD2 identical over 11 bases. The CDR3 is 14 residues long. Germline V gene data show CDR1 as MDHEN and CDR2 as SYDVKM. J was trimmed by 7 bases and V by 3 bases; bases with no gene match: 3. The CDR3 loop reads CASSFSSGRHTQYF. CDR3 DNA: TGTGCCAGCAGTTTCTCTAGCGGGAGGCATACGCAGTATTTT.

This clone showed up just once. The rearrangement links TRBV4-1 to TRBJ2-3; D may be TRBD1 (5 bases). Trimming cost V 5 bases and J 0 bases, with 12 bases left between them. CDR3 length: 15 amino acids. CDR1 and CDR2 from the germline V gene are MGHRA and YSYEKL. This CDR3 is CASSETGPSTDTQYF. CDR3 nucleotide sequence: TGCGCCAGCAGCGAAACAGGACCCAGCACAGATACGCAGTATTTT.

The chain joins TRBV14 to TRBJ2-3; 8 nucleotides line up with TRBD2. With 3 bases clipped from V and 3 bases from J, the junction kept 5 bases outside the gene matches. The CDR3 length is 15 residues. The germline gives CDR1 SGHDN, CDR2 FVKESK. CDR3 amino acids: CASSHTSGGTDTQYF. CDR3 DNA: TGTGCCAGCAGCCATACGAGCGGGGGAACAGATACGCAGTATTTT.

V usage is TRBV30 and J usage is TRBJ2-6; the match to TRBD1 covers 11 bases. The CDR3 has 16 residues. V lost 3 bases, J lost 4 bases, and 5 bases stayed unmatched. The germline CDR1 and CDR2 sequences are GTSNPN and SVGIG (reference sequence). The CDR3 spells CAWSGTGGPGANVLTF. CDR3 bases: TGTGCCTGGAGCGGGACAGGGGGTCCCGGGGCCAACGTCCTGACTTTC.

This clone showed up just a few times. The rearrangement uses TRBV7-9 and TRBJ2-2; TRBD2 aligns across 12 bases. The CDR3 is 18 amino acids. The V gene's germline CDR1 is SEHNR and CDR2 FQNEAQ (reference sequence). The V gene end was trimmed by 1 base and the J gene end by 4 bases; junction bases not matched to a gene: 7. The CDR3 loop is CASSLELAGGPGTGELFF. DNA for the CDR3: TGTGCCAGCAGCTTAGAGCTAGCGGGAGGGCCTGGCACCGGGGAGCTGTTTTTT.

This chain connects TRBV30 to TRBJ2-1, with D possibly being TRBD2 (6 bases). This CDR3 has 15 amino acids. Trimming shortened V by 2 bases and J by 6 bases, and 17 bases separated the two germline ends. The germline V gene encodes CDR1 GTSNPN and CDR2 SVGIG (reference sequence). This chain's CDR3 is CAWSTPRDLANEQFF. The CDR3 nucleotides are TGTGCCTGGAGTACCCCCCGGGACTTAGCCAATGAGCAGTTCTTC. The whole variable domain, filled in from reference TRBV30 and TRBJ2-1, reads SQTIHQWPATLVQPVGSPLSLECTVEGTSNPNLYWYRQAAGRGLQLLFYSVGIGQISSEVPQNLSASRPQDRQFILSSKKLLLSDSGFYLCAWSTPRDLANEQFFGPGTRLTVL.

The rearrangement links TRBV5-1 to TRBJ1-1, with 8 bases identical to TRBD1. Germline V gene lookup returns CDR1 SGHRS and CDR2 YFSETQ. V was pared by 3 bases and J by 2 bases, with 6 bases of the junction left unmatched. This CDR3 contains 15 residues. CDR3 sequence: CASSSRTGKNTEAFF. The DNA of the CDR3 is TGCGCCAGCAGCTCGAGGACAGGGAAAAACACTGAAGCTTTCTTT.

V and J are TRBV13 and TRBJ2-5; D might be TRBD1 (6 bases). Per the germline V gene, CDR1 is PRHDT and CDR2 is FYEKMQ (reference sequence). The CDR3 loop spans 15 amino acids. Trimming took 2 bases from V and 2 from J, leaving 12 bases between them. CDR3 coding DNA: TGTGCCAGCAGCTTAAGGGGGAAGGGGCAAGAGACCCAGTACTTC. It codes for CASSLRGKGQETQYF.

CDR3 sequence (DNA): TGTGCCAGCTCACCACCTCTACAGGGGAGTTCGACAGATACGCAGTATTTT. Encoded protein: CASSPPLQGSSTDTQYF. V usage is TRBV18 and J usage is TRBJ2-3; 7 nucleotides line up with TRBD1. From germline, CDR1 is KGHSH and CDR2 LQKENI. The J segment lost 3 bases and the V segment lost 0 bases, leaving 9 bases of the junction unmatched. The CDR3 contains 17 residues.

Comment on this clone: The same CDR3 can be traced to other DNA sequences in this sample. The rearrangement links TRBV9 to TRBJ1-5, with 8 positions matching TRBD1. Per the germline V gene, CDR1 is SGDLS and CDR2 is YYNGEE. The CDR3 length is 15 residues. Trimming cost V 3 bases and J 4 bases; bases outside gene matches: 6. Here the CDR3 DNA reads TGTGCCAGCAGCGCCGGACAGGGTGGGAATCAGCCCCAGCATTTT. Translating it yields CASSAGQGGNQPQHF.

The rearrangement joins TRBV19 to TRBJ2-7; 7 positions match TRBD2. Germline loops: CDR1 LNHDA, CDR2 SQIVND (reference sequence). The CDR3 contains 14 residues. Unmatched junction bases numbered 11, after V lost 0 bases and J lost 12 bases. The CDR3 DNA sequence: TGTGCCAGTAGTATAGATGTATTAGGACTAGGGTCGTACTTC. Amino acids: CASSIDVLGLGSYF.